The sample holds a few counts of the clone carrying this T cell receptor (beta chain). Its cognate antigen is unknown. Template switching introduced a universal primer site, and the cDNA bore unique molecular identifiers. TCRdb re-called the 5' RACE reads through MiXCR, storing one row per CDR3 protein. The profile covers 450,000 or so distinct CDR3 sequences, with approximately 24% appearing a single time and 2.9% taken by the ten largest. The record originates from a study of identical twins. The study, taken as a whole, reports: Abundant beta clonotypes from cord blood bore fewer insertions; memory repertoires lacked this pattern.

The ends lost 0 bases at V and 3 bases at J; junction bases unmatched: 4. The V gene's germline CDR1 is DFQATT and CDR2 SNEGSKA (reference sequence). The CDR3 totals 14 residues. This sample was also put to use in a study of T cells expressing NK-cell markers. That source reports: Several experiments confined sorting to alpha-beta TCR T cells with an anti-gamma-delta TCR antibody.

This TCR came from a woman between 18 and 29 years old in good health. The chain couples TRBV20-1 to TRBJ2-7, with TRBD2 matching over 8 bases. Sequences were obtained from CD4+ T cells sorted from blood. The CDR3 region is CSARDPSGSYEQYF. For the CDR3, the DNA is TGCAGTGCTAGAGATCCCAGCGGGAGCTACGAGCAGTACTTC.